The clone carrying this TCR beta chain was seen a handful of times. What it binds is not known. This record belongs to a study of blood T cells in healthy people across ages. Whole-study context: There was about one barcoded beta molecule captured by template switching per two T cells. Notes on the study in general: Significant beta diversity loss was already apparent by age approximately 37, declining roughly linearly.

With V trimmed by 3 bases and J by 8 bases, 5 bases remained unmatched. The CDR3 covers 15 residues. Germline V CDR1 and CDR2: MDHEN, SYDVKM. For the second PCR, which ran for about 6 to 11 cycles, a sample-barcoded 5' primer and a J-beta primer mix were used. TCRdb re-analysed the 5' RACE reads in MiXCR, keeping a single row per CDR3 protein. This sample has some 760,000 distinct CDR3 sequences, with around 25% found just once. The same sample was also studied in work on T cells of mothers and their children. As reported in that work: Per mother, over 9 million TCR beta CDR3 reads were obtained; per child, about 3 million.

The chain links TRBV28 to TRBJ2-1; TRBD2 matches at 12 bases. The sequencing sample was made of blood. The TCR was taken from a boy aged 10-17 years in good health. The CDR3 region is CASSFRLAGGDEQFF. DNA of the CDR3: TGTGCCAGCAGTTTTAGGCTAGCGGGAGGGGATGAGCAGTTCTTC.